This T cell receptor (beta chain) was observed in a study of T cells in localized non-small cell lung cancer. The data were produced by immunoSEQ multiplex PCR, yet TCRdb's version contains in-frame clones alone and is incomplete. The sample yields about 83,000 clones, around 84% seen once. Between the trimmed V and J ends, which lost 1 base and 4 bases, there was a span of 6 bases. Germline V gene sequence: CDR1 LNHDA, CDR2 SQIVND (reference sequence). The CDR3 is made up of 13 amino acids. V is TRBV19 and J is TRBJ2-3, with D possibly matching TRBD2 (6 bases). The sequencing used peripheral blood, collected before any cancer treatment. This clonotype was sampled from a female donor aged 60 or older with stage I lung adenocarcinoma. CDR3 nucleotides: TGTGCCAGTAGTATAGGGGGGGCAGATACGCAGTATTTT. It codes for CASSIGGADTQYF.